Listed here are 10 T cell receptor beta chains from one sample, sequenced in a study of blood T cell repertoires in COVID-19. Produced via immunoSEQ multiplex PCR; TCRdb's table is partial and in-frame only. This sample has some 120,000 clones; around 90% occur once, and the top ten carry 0.88%. Source material: peripheral blood. The receptors derive from a woman aged 50 to 65 with active or convalescent COVID-19.

This sequence joins TRBV30 and TRBJ1-4; possibly TRBD1 for D (6 bases). Germline lookup yields CDR1 GTSNPN and CDR2 SVGIG (reference sequence). The V gene lost 5 bases and the J gene lost 8 bases, with 18 bases spanning the gap. The CDR3 is 14 amino acids. The CDR3 DNA reads TGTGCCTGGGAGGGGCGGCAGGGGCGGGAAAAACTGTTTTTT. Its protein is CAWEGRQGREKLFF.

V usage is TRBV9 and J usage is TRBJ2-3; 9 bases match TRBD2. CDR1 is SGDLS and CDR2 is YYNGEE in the germline V gene. The CDR3 contains 16 residues. J was trimmed by 3 bases and V by 1 base; bases with no gene match: 6. This CDR3 reads CASSVYSGSSTDTQYF. For the CDR3, the DNA is TGTGCCAGCAGCGTATATAGCGGGAGCTCAACAGATACGCAGTATTTT.

This clone has just one count. This sequence joins TRBV28 and TRBJ2-5; TRBD1 agrees at 7 bases. This CDR3 region has 14 residues. Germline CDR1 and CDR2: MDHEN and SYDVKM. After removal of 2 bases from V and 4 bases from J, the junction contained 4 bases not matched to a gene. The CDR3 bases are TGTGCCAGCAGTTTAAGGGGGCCGCGAGAGACCCAGTACTTC. This encodes CASSLRGPRETQYF.

The rearrangement joins TRBV11-3 to TRBJ2-1, with 7 nucleotides matching TRBD1. CDR1 SGHNT and CDR2 YENEEA come from the germline V gene. The CDR3 has 14 residues. The V and J ends lost 0 bases and 5 bases, in that order; junction bases with no gene match: 1. CDR3 protein: CASSLDGTDNEQFF. In DNA, the CDR3 is TGTGCCAGCAGCTTAGACGGGACAGACAATGAGCAGTTCTTC.

The gene calls are TRBV15 and TRBJ1-1; D call uncertain. V lost 7 bases and J lost 0, with 12 bases in between. This CDR3 is built from 14 residues. Germline V gene sequence: CDR1 LNHNV, CDR2 YYDKDF (reference sequence). The CDR3 DNA follows: TGTGCCACCACCGCCACAGTCATGAACACTGAAGCTTTCTTT. This sequence encodes CATTATVMNTEAFF.

CDR3 sequence reads: CAWSVSVSQPQHF. The CDR3 coding sequence is TGTGCCTGGAGTGTATCAGTTTCTCAGCCCCAGCATTTT. The chain combines TRBV30 with TRBJ1-5; D gene unclear. Germline assignment: CDR1 GTSNPN and CDR2 SVGIG (reference sequence). The CDR3 totals 13 residues. The germline V and J ends were trimmed by 0 bases and 6 bases, with 9 bases remaining between them. The whole variable domain, filled in from reference TRBV30 and TRBJ1-5, reads SQTIHQWPATLVQPVGSPLSLECTVEGTSNPNLYWYRQAAGRGLQLLFYSVGIGQISSEVPQNLSASRPQDRQFILSSKKLLLSDSGFYLCAWSVSVSQPQHFGDGTRLSIL.

Here the CDR3 reads CASSFFGGSSTDTQYF. CDR3 DNA sequence: TGTGCCAGCAGCTTTTTCGGGGGGAGTAGCACAGATACGCAGTATTTT. V and J are TRBV7-9 and TRBJ2-3; TRBD2 matches 7 bases. Per germline, CDR1 SEHNR and CDR2 FQNEAQ (reference sequence). CDR3 length: 16 amino acids. V lost 3 bases, J lost 0 bases, and 6 bases stayed unmatched.

This chain links TRBV9 with TRBJ1-3, with D tentatively TRBD1 (6 bases). The CDR3 is made up of 17 amino acids. Germline values: CDR1 SGDLS, CDR2 YYNGEE. V was clipped by 0 bases and J by 3 bases, with 16 bases between them. This CDR3 is CASSVEGMGALGNTIYF. For the CDR3, the DNA is TGTGCCAGCAGCGTAGAAGGAATGGGGGCGCTTGGAAACACCATATATTTT.

DNA for the CDR3: TGTGCCAGCAGCCAAGACCAGGGGGACTATGGCTACACCTTC. Translating gives CASSQDQGDYGYTF. The rearrangement uses TRBV4-2 and TRBJ1-2, with 7 bases aligning to TRBD1. V was clipped by 0 bases and J by 3 bases; unmatched bases: 1. The germline CDR1 and CDR2 sequences are LGHNA and YNFKEQ. The CDR3 covers 14 residues.

A few counts support this clone. This chain links TRBV19 with TRBJ2-7; 9 nucleotides agree with TRBD2. Trimming at V came to 5 bases and at J to 2 bases, leaving 4 bases not matched to a gene. This CDR3 has 14 residues. Germline assignment: CDR1 LNHDA and CDR2 SQIVND (reference sequence). The CDR3 loop reads CASSPGLAPYEQYF. CDR3 DNA sequence: TGTGCCAGTAGTCCTGGACTAGCGCCCTACGAGCAGTACTTC.